The 31 T cell receptor beta chains given below trace back to one sample, sequenced in a study of T cell changes during pregnancy in multiple sclerosis. The data were produced by immunoSEQ multiplex PCR, yet TCRdb's version contains in-frame clones alone and is incomplete. This sample has fewer than 85,000 clones; over 75% occur once, and the top ten carry under 2.5%. The input for sequencing was peripheral blood, taken before pregnancy. The receptors come from a female donor with multiple sclerosis, enrolled in a pregnancy study.

The chain employs TRBV29-1 and TRBJ2-7, with D perhaps matching TRBD2 (7 bases). CDR3 length: 14 amino acids. Germline CDR1 is SQVTM and CDR2 is ANQGSEA. V lost 0 bases to trimming and J lost 6 bases, with 15 bases between them. In DNA, the CDR3 is TGCAGCGTTGAAGAAGATCTGGCGGGGGCCGAGCAGTACTTC. Translation: CSVEEDLAGAEQYF.

The rearrangement links TRBV11-1 to TRBJ2-7; 10 positions agree with TRBD1. With 4 bases clipped from V and 4 bases from J, the junction kept 10 bases outside the gene matches. There are 16 residues in the CDR3. Per germline, CDR1 SGHAT and CDR2 FQDESV (reference sequence). CDR3 nucleotides: TGTGCCAGCAGCTCCGCTATAGGACAGGGGGAATACGAGCAGTACTTC. Its translation is CASSSAIGQGEYEQYF.

The V gene is TRBV5-1, the J gene TRBJ2-5; D might be TRBD2 (6 bases). The germline gives CDR1 SGHRS, CDR2 YFSETQ. This CDR3 comprises 21 residues. Trimming removed 3 bases from V and 6 bases from J, with 36 bases in between. CDR3 nucleotides: TGCGCCAGCAGCTCGCGGGCGGGAACGAGAGTTGGAACGGGGCGTGCGAAGACCCAGTACTTC. Translation: CASSSRAGTRVGTGRAKTQYF.

The gene calls are TRBV18 and TRBJ2-3, with 9 bases fitting TRBD2. This CDR3 has 17 amino acids. V was pared by 3 bases and J by 1 base, with 8 bases of the junction left unmatched. Per germline, CDR1 KGHSH and CDR2 LQKENI. As DNA, the CDR3 is TGTGCCAGCTCACCCCTCGCCCGGACTAGCGGCACAGATACGCAGTATTTT. This encodes CASSPLARTSGTDTQYF. The full variable domain, rest sourced from reference TRBV18 and TRBJ2-3, is NAGVMQNPRHLVRRRGQEARLRCSPMKGHSHVYWYRQLPEEGLKFMVYLQKENIIDESGMPKERFSAEFPKEGPSILRIQQVVRGDSAAYFCASSPLARTSGTDTQYFGPGTRLTVL.

The rearrangement uses TRBV4-1 and TRBJ1-2, with 7 bases matching TRBD1. Unmatched junction bases numbered 5, after V lost 6 bases and J lost 4 bases. This CDR3 region has 13 residues. Germline lookup yields CDR1 MGHRA and CDR2 YSYEKL. CDR3 protein: CASSPDRAYGYTF. For the CDR3, the DNA is TGCGCCAGCAGTCCCGACAGGGCCTATGGCTACACCTTC.

J is TRBJ1-1 and V is TRBV9; D is undetermined. The CDR3 runs 16 residues. Germline lookup yields CDR1 SGDLS and CDR2 YYNGEE. V lost 0 bases and J lost 1, with 13 bases in between. CDR3 coding DNA: TGTGCCAGCAGCGTAGGGGGAGTGGCAGAGAACACTGAAGCTTTCTTT. Translating gives CASSVGGVAENTEAFF.

This chain connects TRBV28 to TRBJ1-5; maybe TRBD1 (6 bases). This CDR3 is built from 17 residues. Per the germline V gene, CDR1 is MDHEN and CDR2 is SYDVKM. The V end lost 6 bases, the J end lost 0 bases, and 18 bases lay between the germline ends. The CDR3 spells CASSDFRGPNSNQPQHF. CDR3 bases: TGTGCCAGCAGCGACTTCAGGGGACCCAATAGCAATCAGCCCCAGCATTTT.

This rearrangement joins TRBV28 to TRBJ1-1; D gene ambiguous. The germline gives CDR1 MDHEN, CDR2 SYDVKM. The CDR3 has 13 residues. The V and J ends lost 2 bases and 11 bases respectively, with 15 bases between them. The CDR3 sequence is CASSLAAPLEAFF. CDR3 DNA sequence: TGTGCCAGCAGTTTAGCGGCCCCGTTAGAGGCTTTCTTT.

The chain has TRBV11-2 and TRBJ2-2, with 13 positions matching TRBD2. V lost 4 bases and J lost 1; bases outside the gene matches: 9. Germline-derived CDR1 and CDR2 are SGHAT and FQNNGV. There are 19 residues in the CDR3. Here the CDR3 reads CASSSRRLAGGRNTGELFF. The CDR3, as DNA: TGTGCCAGCAGCTCCCGCCGACTAGCGGGGGGCCGGAACACCGGGGAGCTGTTTTTT.

The J gene is TRBJ2-7, the V gene TRBV19, with 8 bases lining up with TRBD2. The V segment lost 3 bases and the J segment 3 bases; nucleotides outside the gene matches: 7. CDR1 is LNHDA and CDR2 is SQIVND in the germline V gene (reference sequence). This CDR3 contains 15 residues. The DNA for the CDR3 is TGTGCCAGTAGTATTTCCTCGGGGGGGAACTACGAGCAGTACTTC. It codes for CASSISSGGNYEQYF.

This chain connects TRBV30 to TRBJ2-7, with TRBD1 identical over 8 bases. The V gene's germline CDR1 is GTSNPN and CDR2 SVGIG (reference sequence). The J segment lost 4 bases and the V segment lost 3 bases, leaving 11 bases of the junction unmatched. The CDR3 length is 15 residues. The CDR3 reads CAWRPDRALRYEQYF. As DNA, the CDR3 is TGTGCCTGGAGACCGGACAGGGCCCTCCGTTACGAGCAGTACTTC.

V is TRBV6-1 and J is TRBJ2-2; D not certain. Trimming took 6 bases from V and 1 from J, leaving 9 bases between them. There are 14 residues in the CDR3. Germline CDR1 reads MNHNS; CDR2 reads SASEGT. The chain's CDR3 is CASRGKQNTGELFF. The CDR3 DNA reads as TGTGCCAGCAGGGGCAAACAGAACACCGGGGAGCTGTTTTTT.

V usage is TRBV6-5 and J usage is TRBJ1-4; tentative D call: TRBD1 (6 bases). V lost 6 bases, J lost 4 bases, and 9 bases lay in between. This CDR3 spans 13 amino acids. Per germline, CDR1 MNHEY and CDR2 SVGAGI. CDR3 sequence reads: CASSTGYNEKLFF. Written as DNA, the CDR3 is TGTGCCAGCAGCACAGGGTATAATGAAAAACTGTTTTTT.

This chain joins TRBV29-1 and TRBJ1-2; D not certain. V gave up 4 bases and J gave up 3 bases, with 12 bases separating them. The length of the CDR3 is 13 residues. From germline, CDR1 is SQVTM and CDR2 ANQGSEA. The CDR3 DNA follows: TGCAGCGTTGCCCAGGCGTCTGACTATGGCTACACCTTC. This encodes CSVAQASDYGYTF.

The chain combines TRBV6-1 with TRBJ1-6; tentative D call: TRBD1 (5 bases). Germline V CDR1 and CDR2: MNHNS, SASEGT. The V end lost 2 bases, the J end lost 7 bases, and 12 bases lay between the germline ends. The CDR3 extends over 15 amino acids. CDR3 in DNA: TGTGCCAGCAGTGAATACCAGGGAGGGAATTCACCCCTCCACTTT. Translating it yields CASSEYQGGNSPLHF.

The CDR3 loop is CASRPHSDGSDSYEQYF. CDR3 DNA: TGTGCAAGTCGCCCACACTCAGACGGGTCGGACTCCTACGAGCAGTACTTC. This chain connects TRBV12-2 to TRBJ2-7; the table's D call of TRBD2 was not tested on the DNA. TRBV12-2 is termed a pseudogene. The CDR3 is made up of 17 amino acids.

The gene calls are TRBV5-1 and TRBJ2-1; D is unclear. CDR1 and CDR2 (germline): SGHRS, YFSETQ. V shed 4 bases and J shed 0 bases, with 14 bases lying between them. The CDR3 loop spans 16 amino acids. The CDR3, as DNA: TGCGCCAGCAGCATAATGGCTGTCCTCTCCTACAATGAGCAGTTCTTC. It translates to CASSIMAVLSYNEQFF.

The chain recombines TRBV28 with TRBJ2-7; 9 positions agree with TRBD1. Trimming at V came to 5 bases and at J to 4 bases, leaving 6 bases not matched to a gene. The germline CDR1 and CDR2 sequences are MDHEN and SYDVKM. This CDR3 has 14 amino acids. The CDR3 region has the DNA TGTGCCAGCAGTACCGGGACAGGGTTTTACGAGCAGTACTTC. It is translated as CASSTGTGFYEQYF.

The chain uses TRBV5-5 and TRBJ1-4, with D possibly being TRBD1 (6 bases). Trimming cost V 4 bases and J 1 base, with 11 bases left between them. The germline V gene has CDR1 SGHKS and CDR2 YYEKEE (reference sequence). The length of the CDR3 is 15 residues. CDR3 nucleotide sequence: TGTGCCAGCAGCACGGGACACCGAACTAATGAAAAACTGTTTTTT. Protein product: CASSTGHRTNEKLFF.

The chain joins TRBV12-5 to TRBJ1-1; D is unresolved. Germline assignment: CDR1 LGHNT and CDR2 FRNRAP. V lost 1 base and J lost 1, with 4 bases in between. The CDR3 runs to 13 residues. The CDR3 loop is CASGLGRNTEAFF. Written as DNA, the CDR3 is TGTGCTAGTGGTTTGGGGAGGAACACTGAAGCTTTCTTT.

The genes are TRBV30 and TRBJ2-5; 8 nucleotides match TRBD2. The CDR3 is 13 amino acids. The trim removed 6 bases at V and 3 bases at J, leaving 6 bases unmatched. Germline CDR1 and CDR2: GTSNPN and SVGIG (reference sequence). CDR3 protein: CACKSLAEETQYF. As DNA, the CDR3 is TGTGCCTGCAAATCACTAGCGGAAGAGACCCAGTACTTC.

The gene calls are TRBV28 and TRBJ1-2; 9 positions agree with TRBD1. CDR3 length: 14 residues. V lost 10 bases, J lost 4 bases, and 10 bases stayed unmatched. CDR1 is MDHEN and CDR2 is SYDVKM in the germline V gene. The CDR3 region is CATIQGGQGYGYTF. CDR3 nucleotides: TGTGCCACCATTCAGGGGGGACAGGGCTATGGCTACACCTTC.

This clone was seen only a few times. V gene TRBV30 combines with J gene TRBJ1-1, with unresolved D. The length of the CDR3 is 13 residues. V dropped 4 bases and J dropped 0 bases, with 9 bases sitting between them. CDR1 GTSNPN and CDR2 SVGIG come from the germline V gene (reference sequence). This CDR3 reads CAWTEHMNTEAFF. As DNA, the CDR3 is TGTGCCTGGACGGAGCACATGAACACTGAAGCTTTCTTT.

The V and J genes are TRBV27 and TRBJ2-5, with a tentative D call TRBD2 (6 bases). The V end lost 0 bases, the J end lost 13 bases, and 18 bases lay between the germline ends. Germline CDR1 MNHEY, CDR2 SMNVEV (reference sequence). The CDR3 has 14 residues. CDR3 sequence reads: CASSLSRGGAAPYF. CDR3 nucleotides: TGTGCCAGCAGTTTATCGCGGGGCGGGGCCGCCCCGTACTTC.

The chain recombines TRBV27 with TRBJ1-1; no clear D. CDR1 and CDR2 (germline): MNHEY, SMNVEV (reference sequence). Deletions cut 4 bases from V and 1 base from J, with 7 bases between. The CDR3 extends over 13 amino acids. As DNA, the CDR3 is TGTGCCAGCAGTTACGCACAGAACACTGAAGCTTTCTTT. Its translation: CASSYAQNTEAFF.

V is TRBV6-5 and J is TRBJ1-6; possible D gene TRBD1, 6 bases. V lost 0 bases and J lost 7, with 13 bases in between. Looked up from germline, CDR1 is MNHEY and CDR2 is SVGAGI. There are 16 residues in the CDR3. CDR3: CASSYSWRTANSPLHF. The CDR3, as DNA: TGTGCCAGCAGTTACTCGTGGAGGACAGCAAATTCACCCCTCCACTTT.

About this clone itself: Mismatch with germline at one junction end may stem from a read error. For the CDR3, the DNA is TGTGCCAGCAGTGTGGGACAGGGTGGGGTCGTACAAGTCTTC. It specifies CASSVGQGGVVQVF. This chain links TRBV2 with TRBJ2-1; 9 bases agree with TRBD1. Per germline, CDR1 SNHLY and CDR2 FYNNEI. The CDR3 loop spans 14 amino acids.

This clone has a handful of counts. In DNA, the CDR3 is TGTGCCAGCAGTTTCGGTAGCTCCTATAATTCACCCCTCCACTTT. It is translated as CASSFGSSYNSPLHF. The gene calls are TRBV28 and TRBJ1-6, with D hard to call. The CDR3 length is 15 residues. Trimming stripped 3 bases from V and 0 bases from J, with 6 bases between. Germline V lookup: CDR1 MDHEN, CDR2 SYDVKM. Supplemented by reference TRBV28 and TRBJ1-6, the full variable domain reads DVKVTQSSRYLVKRTGEKVFLECVQDMDHENMFWYRQDPGLGLRLIYFSYDVKMKEKGDIPEGYSVSREKKERFSLILESASTNQTSMYLCASSFGSSYNSPLHFGNGTRLTVT.

This chain joins TRBV6-5 and TRBJ2-6; D ambiguous. Germline lookup yields CDR1 MNHEY and CDR2 SVGAGI. This CDR3 is built from 15 residues. The V end was cut by 2 bases, the J end by 0 bases, with 5 bases between. The chain's CDR3 is CASSYESSGANVLTF. The CDR3 DNA reads TGTGCCAGCAGTTACGAGAGCTCTGGGGCCAACGTCCTGACTTTC.

The V gene is TRBV19, the J gene TRBJ1-5; tentatively, D is TRBD1 (5 bases). Germline V gene data show CDR1 as LNHDA and CDR2 as SQIVND (reference sequence). This CDR3 region has 14 residues. V gave up 3 bases and J gave up 2 bases, with 8 bases separating them. This CDR3 is CASSIFRGNQPQHF. The DNA of the CDR3 is TGTGCCAGTAGTATTTTCAGGGGCAATCAGCCCCAGCATTTT.

The rearrangement joins TRBV6-5 to TRBJ2-5, with 14 bases matching TRBD2. Germline trimming cut 0 bases from V and 3 bases from J; bases unmatched to any gene: 0. Germline V gene sequence: CDR1 MNHEY, CDR2 SVGAGI. This CDR3 has 16 amino acids. The CDR3 bases are TGTGCCAGCAGTTACTCGGGACTAGCGGGGGAAGAGACCCAGTACTTC. It encodes CASSYSGLAGEETQYF.